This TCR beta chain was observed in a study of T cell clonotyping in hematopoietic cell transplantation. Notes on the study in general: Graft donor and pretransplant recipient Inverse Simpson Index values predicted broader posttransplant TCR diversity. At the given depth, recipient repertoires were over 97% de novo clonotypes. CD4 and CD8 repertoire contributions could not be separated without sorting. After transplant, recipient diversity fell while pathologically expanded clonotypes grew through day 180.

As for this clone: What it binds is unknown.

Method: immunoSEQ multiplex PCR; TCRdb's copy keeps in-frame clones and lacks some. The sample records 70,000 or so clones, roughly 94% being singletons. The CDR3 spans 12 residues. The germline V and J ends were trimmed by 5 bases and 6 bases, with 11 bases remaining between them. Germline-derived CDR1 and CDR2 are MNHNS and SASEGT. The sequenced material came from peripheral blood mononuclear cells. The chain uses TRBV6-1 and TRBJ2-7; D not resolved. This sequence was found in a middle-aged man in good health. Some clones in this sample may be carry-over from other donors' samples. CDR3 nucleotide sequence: TGTGCCAGCAGTCCCCGTCCAGGCGAGCAGTACTTC. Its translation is CASSPRPGEQYF.